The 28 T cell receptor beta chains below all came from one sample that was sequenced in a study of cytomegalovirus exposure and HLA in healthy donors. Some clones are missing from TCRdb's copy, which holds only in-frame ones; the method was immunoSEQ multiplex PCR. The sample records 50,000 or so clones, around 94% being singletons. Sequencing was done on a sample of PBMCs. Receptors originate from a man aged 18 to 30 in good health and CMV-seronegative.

The CDR3 DNA sequence: TGTGCCACCGGGTGGGGCACAGATACGCAGTATTTT. Amino acid sequence: CATGWGTDTQYF. The chain is built from TRBV2 and TRBJ2-3; the D is unclear. V lost 10 bases and J 1 base, leaving 9 bases between the germline ends. There are 12 residues in the CDR3. Germline loops: CDR1 SNHLY, CDR2 FYNNEI.

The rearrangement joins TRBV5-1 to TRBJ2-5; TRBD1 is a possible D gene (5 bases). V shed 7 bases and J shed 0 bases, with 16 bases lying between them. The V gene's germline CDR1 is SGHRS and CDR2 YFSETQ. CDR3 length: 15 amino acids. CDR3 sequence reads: CASSTSLDNQETQYF. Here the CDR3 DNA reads TGCGCCAGCTCCACGTCCCTGGACAACCAAGAGACCCAGTACTTC.

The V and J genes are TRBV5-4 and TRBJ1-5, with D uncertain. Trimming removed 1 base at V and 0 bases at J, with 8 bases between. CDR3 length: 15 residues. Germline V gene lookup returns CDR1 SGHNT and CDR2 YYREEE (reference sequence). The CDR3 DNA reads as TGTGCCAGCAGCTTGATACATTTTAGCAATCAGCCCCAGCATTTT. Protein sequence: CASSLIHFSNQPQHF.

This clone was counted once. The CDR3, as DNA: TGTGCCAGTAGTGTGGACAGTACCACAGATACGCAGTATTTT. Encoded protein: CASSVDSTTDTQYF. This sequence joins TRBV19 and TRBJ2-3; D may be TRBD1 (6 bases). V lost 5 bases, J lost 2 bases, and 11 bases lay in between. CDR1 and CDR2 (germline): LNHDA, SQIVND (reference sequence). The CDR3 totals 14 residues.

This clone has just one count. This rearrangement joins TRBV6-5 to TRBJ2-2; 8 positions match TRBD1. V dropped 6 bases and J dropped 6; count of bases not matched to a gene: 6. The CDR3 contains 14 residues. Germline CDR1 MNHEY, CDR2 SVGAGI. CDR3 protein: CASSLRDRPGELFF. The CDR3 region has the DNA TGTGCCAGCAGCCTCCGGGACAGGCCCGGGGAGCTGTTTTTT.

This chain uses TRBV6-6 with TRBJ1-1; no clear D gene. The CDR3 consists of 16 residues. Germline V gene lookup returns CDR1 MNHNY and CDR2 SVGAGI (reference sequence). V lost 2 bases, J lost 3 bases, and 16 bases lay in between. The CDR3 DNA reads TGTGCCAGCAGTTACCAAGTCCGGGGTAGGGACACTGAAGCTTTCTTT. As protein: CASSYQVRGRDTEAFF.

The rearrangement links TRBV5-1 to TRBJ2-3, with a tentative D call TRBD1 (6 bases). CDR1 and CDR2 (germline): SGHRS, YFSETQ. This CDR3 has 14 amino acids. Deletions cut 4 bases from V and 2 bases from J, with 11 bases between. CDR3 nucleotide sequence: TGCGCCAGCAGCCGCGACAGGACCACAGATACGCAGTATTTT. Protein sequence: CASSRDRTTDTQYF.

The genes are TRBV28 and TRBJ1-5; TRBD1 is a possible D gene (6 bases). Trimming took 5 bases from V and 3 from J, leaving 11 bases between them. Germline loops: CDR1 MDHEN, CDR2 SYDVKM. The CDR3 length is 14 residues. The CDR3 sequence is CASSGRGINQPQHF. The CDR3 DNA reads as TGTGCCAGCAGTGGGAGGGGGATCAATCAGCCCCAGCATTTT.

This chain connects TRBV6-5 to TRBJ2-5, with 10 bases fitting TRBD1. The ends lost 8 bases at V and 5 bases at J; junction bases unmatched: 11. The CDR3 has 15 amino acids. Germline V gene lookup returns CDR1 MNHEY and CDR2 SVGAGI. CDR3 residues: CASARGTGEVETQYF. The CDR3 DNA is TGTGCCAGCGCACGTGGGACAGGGGAGGTTGAGACCCAGTACTTC.

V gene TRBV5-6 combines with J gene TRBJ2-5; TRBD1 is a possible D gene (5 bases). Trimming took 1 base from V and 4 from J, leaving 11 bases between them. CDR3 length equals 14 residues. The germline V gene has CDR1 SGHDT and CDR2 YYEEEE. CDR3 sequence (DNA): TGTGCCAGCAGCTTGCGGGCTGGGGCAGAGACCCAGTACTTC. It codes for CASSLRAGAETQYF.

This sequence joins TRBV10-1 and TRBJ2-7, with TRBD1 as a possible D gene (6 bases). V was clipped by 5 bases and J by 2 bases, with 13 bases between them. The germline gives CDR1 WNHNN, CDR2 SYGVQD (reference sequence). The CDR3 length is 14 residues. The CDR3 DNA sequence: TGCGCCAGCAGTACGGGACAACTCCCCTACGAGCAGTACTTC. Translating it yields CASSTGQLPYEQYF.

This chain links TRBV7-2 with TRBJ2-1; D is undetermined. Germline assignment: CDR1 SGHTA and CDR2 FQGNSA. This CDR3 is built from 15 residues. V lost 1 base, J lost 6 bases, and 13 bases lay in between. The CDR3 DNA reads TGTGCCAGCAGCTTAGAGTTCGGTAACTTCAATGAGCAGTTCTTC. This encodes CASSLEFGNFNEQFF.

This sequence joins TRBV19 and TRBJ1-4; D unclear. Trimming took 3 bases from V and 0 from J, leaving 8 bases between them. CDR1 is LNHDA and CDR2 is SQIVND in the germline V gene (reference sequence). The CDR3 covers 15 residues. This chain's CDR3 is CASSIGDTTNEKLFF. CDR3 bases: TGTGCCAGTAGTATCGGGGATACAACTAATGAAAAACTGTTTTTT.

The CDR3 region is CASSPRRGLANNEQFF. CDR3 coding DNA: TGTGCCAGCAGCCCACGCAGGGGGCTTGCAAACAATGAGCAGTTCTTC. The chain is built from TRBV28 and TRBJ2-1, with TRBD1 matching over 8 bases. CDR1 is MDHEN and CDR2 is SYDVKM in the germline V gene. This CDR3 is 16 amino acids long. J was trimmed by 5 bases and V by 6 bases; bases with no gene match: 12. Complete variable domain (other parts from reference TRBV28 and TRBJ2-1): DVKVTQSSRYLVKRTGEKVFLECVQDMDHENMFWYRQDPGLGLRLIYFSYDVKMKEKGDIPEGYSVSREKKERFSLILESASTNQTSMYLCASSPRRGLANNEQFFGPGTRLTVL.

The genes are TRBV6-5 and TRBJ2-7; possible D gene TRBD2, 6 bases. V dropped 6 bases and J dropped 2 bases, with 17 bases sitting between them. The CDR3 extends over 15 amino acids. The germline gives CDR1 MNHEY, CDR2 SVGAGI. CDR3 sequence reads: CASSRRAGMAYEQYF. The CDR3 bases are TGTGCCAGCAGCCGACGGGCGGGGATGGCCTACGAGCAGTACTTC.

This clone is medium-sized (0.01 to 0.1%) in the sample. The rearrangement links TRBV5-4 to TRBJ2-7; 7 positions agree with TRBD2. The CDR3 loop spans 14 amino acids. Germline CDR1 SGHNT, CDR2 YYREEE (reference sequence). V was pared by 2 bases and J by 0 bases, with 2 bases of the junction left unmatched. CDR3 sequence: CASSFRDYSYEQYF. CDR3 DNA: TGTGCCAGCAGCTTCCGGGACTACTCCTACGAGCAGTACTTC.

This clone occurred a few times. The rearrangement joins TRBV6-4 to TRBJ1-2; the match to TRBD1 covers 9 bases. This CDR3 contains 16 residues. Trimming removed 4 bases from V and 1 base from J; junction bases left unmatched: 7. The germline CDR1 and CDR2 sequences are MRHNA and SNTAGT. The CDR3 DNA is TGTGCCAGCAGTGCCTCGGGACAGGGCCATAACTATGGCTACACCTTC. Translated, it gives CASSASGQGHNYGYTF.

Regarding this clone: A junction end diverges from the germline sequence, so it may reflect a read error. The CDR3 nucleotides are TGCGCCAGCAGGTTGGAGGGGGTAGATACGCAGTATTTT. It encodes CASRLEGVDTQYF. The V and J genes are TRBV5-1 and TRBJ2-3; possibly TRBD1 or TRBD2 for D (6 bases each). The CDR3 contains 13 residues. Germline lookup yields CDR1 SGHRS and CDR2 YFSETQ.

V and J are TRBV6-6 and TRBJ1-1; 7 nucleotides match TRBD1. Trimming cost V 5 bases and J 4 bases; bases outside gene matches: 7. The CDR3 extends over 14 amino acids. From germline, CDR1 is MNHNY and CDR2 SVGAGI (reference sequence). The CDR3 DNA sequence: TGTGCCAGCAGTAGGGAGACAGGGACCACTGAAGCTTTCTTT. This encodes CASSRETGTTEAFF.

CDR3 in amino acids: CASSLIGPTSGRAGEQFF. CDR3 nucleotide sequence: TGTGCCAGCAGTTTAATTGGCCCGACTAGCGGGAGGGCCGGTGAGCAGTTCTTC. The chain is built from TRBV27 and TRBJ2-1, with 14 bases that match TRBD2. V lost 2 bases to trimming and J lost 9 bases; unmatched junction nucleotides: 12. Germline V CDR1 and CDR2: MNHEY, SMNVEV (reference sequence). This CDR3 has 18 amino acids.

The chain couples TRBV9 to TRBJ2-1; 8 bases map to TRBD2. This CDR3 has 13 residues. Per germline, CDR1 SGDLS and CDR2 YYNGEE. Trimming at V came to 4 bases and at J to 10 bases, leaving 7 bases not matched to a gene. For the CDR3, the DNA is TGTGCCAGCAGCACAGGACTAGCTGGAGAGCAGTTCTTC. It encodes CASSTGLAGEQFF.

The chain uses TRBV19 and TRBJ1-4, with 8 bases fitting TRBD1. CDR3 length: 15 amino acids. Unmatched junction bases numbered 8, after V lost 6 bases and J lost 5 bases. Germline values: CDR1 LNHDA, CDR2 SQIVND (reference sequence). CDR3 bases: TGTGCCAGTAGACCCACCGGGACAGGAAATGAAAAACTGTTTTTT. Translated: CASRPTGTGNEKLFF. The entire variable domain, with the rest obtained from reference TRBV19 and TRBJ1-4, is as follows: DGGITQSPKYLFRKEGQNVTLSCEQNLNHDAMYWYRQDPGQGLRLIYYSQIVNDFQKGDIAEGYSVSREKKESFPLTVTSAQKNPTAFYLCASRPTGTGNEKLFFGSGTQLSVL.

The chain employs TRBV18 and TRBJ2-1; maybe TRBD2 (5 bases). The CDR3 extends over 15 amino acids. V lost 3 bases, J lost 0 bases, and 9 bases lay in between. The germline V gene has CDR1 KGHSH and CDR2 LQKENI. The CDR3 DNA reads TGTGCCAGCTCACCTACTAGTTTCTCCTACAATGAGCAGTTCTTC. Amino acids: CASSPTSFSYNEQFF.

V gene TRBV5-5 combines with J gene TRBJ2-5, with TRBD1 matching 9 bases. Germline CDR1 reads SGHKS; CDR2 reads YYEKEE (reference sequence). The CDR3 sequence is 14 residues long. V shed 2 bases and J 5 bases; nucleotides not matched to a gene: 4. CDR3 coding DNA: TGTGCCAGCAGCTTAGGGACAGGGTGGGAGACCCAGTACTTC. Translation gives CASSLGTGWETQYF.

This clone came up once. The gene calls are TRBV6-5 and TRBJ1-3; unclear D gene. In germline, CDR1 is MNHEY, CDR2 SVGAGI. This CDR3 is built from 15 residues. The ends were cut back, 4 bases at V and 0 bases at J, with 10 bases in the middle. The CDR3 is CASSSGYFSGNTIYF. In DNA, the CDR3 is TGTGCCAGCAGTTCGGGATACTTCTCTGGAAACACCATATATTTT.

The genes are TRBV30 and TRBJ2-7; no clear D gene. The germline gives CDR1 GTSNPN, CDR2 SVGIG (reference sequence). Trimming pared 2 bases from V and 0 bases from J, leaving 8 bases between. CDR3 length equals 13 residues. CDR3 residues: CAWSPPGSYEQYF. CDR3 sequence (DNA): TGTGCCTGGAGTCCCCCGGGCTCCTACGAGCAGTACTTC.

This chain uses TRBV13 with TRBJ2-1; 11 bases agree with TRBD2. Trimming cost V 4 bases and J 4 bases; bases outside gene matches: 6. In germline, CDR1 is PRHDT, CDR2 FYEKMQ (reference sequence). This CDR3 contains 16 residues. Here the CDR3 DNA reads TGTGCCAGCAGCTCGTTTGTAGCGGGAGGGTACAATGAGCAGTTCTTC. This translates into CASSSFVAGGYNEQFF.

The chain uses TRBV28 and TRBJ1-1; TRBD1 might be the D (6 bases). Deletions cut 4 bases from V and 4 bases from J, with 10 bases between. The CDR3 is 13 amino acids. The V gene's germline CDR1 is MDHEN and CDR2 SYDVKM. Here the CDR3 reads CASSSGQLTEAFF. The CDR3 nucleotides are TGTGCCAGCAGTTCCGGACAGCTCACTGAAGCTTTCTTT.